The 4 T cell receptor beta chains given below trace back to one sample, sequenced in a study of cytomegalovirus exposure and HLA in healthy donors. Method: immunoSEQ multiplex PCR; TCRdb's copy keeps in-frame clones and lacks some. Found here are some 260,000 clones, less than 95% of them singletons; the top ten hold 3% to 3.5%. Sequenced input: PBMCs. These receptors all come from a woman aged 25 to 39 in good health and CMV-seronegative.

The chain recombines TRBV7-2 with TRBJ1-1; maybe TRBD1 (5 bases). Germline V gene lookup returns CDR1 SGHTA and CDR2 FQGNSA. V was clipped by 2 bases and J by 0 bases, with 7 bases between them. The CDR3 contains 14 residues. As DNA, the CDR3 is TGTGCCAGCAGCTTAAAGGGGTTGAACACTGAAGCTTTCTTT. It is translated as CASSLKGLNTEAFF. The full variable domain, completed using reference TRBV7-2 and TRBJ1-1, is GAGVSQSPSNKVTEKGKDVELRCDPISGHTALYWYRQSLGQGLEFLIYFQGNSAPDKSGLPSDRFSAERTGGSVSTLTIQRTQQEDSAVYLCASSLKGLNTEAFFGQGTRLTVV.

The CDR3 DNA follows: TGTGCCAGCAAAGCCTCCGGGGGGAAAGGGTATGGCTACACCTTC. It codes for CASKASGGKGYGYTF. V and J are TRBV9 and TRBJ1-2, with D tentatively TRBD1 (5 bases). The CDR3 sequence is 15 residues long. Germline V gene lookup returns CDR1 SGDLS and CDR2 YYNGEE. Trimming removed 6 bases from V and 5 bases from J, with 20 bases in between.

This clone was seen many times. The rearrangement links TRBV28 to TRBJ2-2, with D possibly matching TRBD2 (6 bases). The CDR3 runs 15 residues. Germline lookup yields CDR1 MDHEN and CDR2 SYDVKM. V was cut by 4 bases and J by 4 bases, with 13 bases left in between. The CDR3 DNA reads TGTGCCAGCAGTTCGAGGAGCGGGCTCACCGGGGAGCTGTTTTTT. Protein: CASSSRSGLTGELFF.

The rearrangement joins TRBV15 to TRBJ2-2; TRBD2 matches at 12 bases. V lost 9 bases to trimming and J lost 5 bases; unmatched junction nucleotides: 4. Germline CDR1 is LNHNV and CDR2 is YYDKDF (reference sequence). The CDR3 has 14 residues. DNA of the CDR3: TGTGCCACACGGACTAGCGGGAAAACCGGGGAGCTGTTTTTT. Translated, it gives CATRTSGKTGELFF. The full variable domain, with the rest looked up from reference TRBV15 and TRBJ2-2, is DAMVIQNPRYQVTQFGKPVTLSCSQTLNHNVMYWYQQKSSQAPKLLFHYYDKDFNNEADTPDNFQSRRPNTSFCFLDIRSPGLGDTAMYLCATRTSGKTGELFFGEGSRLTVL.